These 14 T cell receptor beta chains were all obtained from the same sample, sequenced in a study of blood T cell repertoires in COVID-19. Only in-frame clones appear in the TCRdb table, and some are missing; sequencing was by immunoSEQ multiplex PCR. In the table there are some 270,000 clones, approximately 90% of which are singletons. Sequenced input: PBMCs or T cells enriched from blood (not recorded which). All receptors come from a woman under 40 with acute COVID-19.

The rearrangement uses TRBV6-4 and TRBJ2-3; TRBD2 matches 8 bases. Per germline, CDR1 MRHNA and CDR2 SNTAGT. The CDR3 runs 17 residues. After removal of 6 bases from V and 2 bases from J, the junction contained 13 bases not matched to a gene. In nucleotides, the CDR3 is TGTGCCAGCAGCGTCCCATCAACTAGCGGATTCACAGATACGCAGTATTTT. Translation: CASSVPSTSGFTDTQYF.

The CDR3 DNA reads TGTGCCACCAGTGATTTGAGCGGAGAGACCCAGTACTTC. Residues: CATSDLSGETQYF. J is TRBJ2-5 and V is TRBV24-1; D might be TRBD2 (5 bases). This CDR3 has 13 residues. V was shortened by 0 bases and J by 4 bases, with 5 bases between the two germline ends. CDR1 and CDR2 (germline): KGHDR, SFDVKD.

The J gene is TRBJ2-1, the V gene TRBV19; unclear D gene. The germline V gene has CDR1 LNHDA and CDR2 SQIVND (reference sequence). V was cut by 3 bases and J by 0 bases, with 12 bases left in between. The CDR3 spans 16 residues. CDR3 DNA: TGTGCCAGTAGTATGAGAGCGCCTAGCTCCTACAATGAGCAGTTCTTC. Amino acid sequence: CASSMRAPSSYNEQFF.

The chain is built from TRBV10-1 and TRBJ1-5, with TRBD1 as a possible D gene (5 bases). The V and J ends lost 9 bases and 2 bases respectively, with 11 bases between them. CDR3 length: 13 amino acids. Germline CDR1 is WNHNN and CDR2 is SYGVQD (reference sequence). This CDR3 is CASGAEGNQPQHF. The CDR3, as DNA: TGCGCCAGTGGGGCAGAGGGCAATCAGCCCCAGCATTTT.

V is TRBV18 and J is TRBJ2-2; 12 nucleotides line up with TRBD2. The V gene's germline CDR1 is KGHSH and CDR2 LQKENI. The CDR3 extends over 17 amino acids. The junction had 9 bases not matched to a gene; V was cut back by 4 bases and J by 6 bases. CDR3 coding DNA: TGTGCCAGCTCACGACCACGACTAGCGGGAGTTCCCGGGGAGCTGTTTTTT. This codes for CASSRPRLAGVPGELFF.

The gene calls are TRBV7-8 and TRBJ1-4, with unresolved D. The CDR3 totals 16 residues. Germline V lookup: CDR1 SGHVS, CDR2 FQNEAQ. Trimming removed 1 base from V and 8 bases from J, with 17 bases in between. Here the CDR3 DNA reads TGTGCCAGCAGCTTAGATGGAGGGTCTCTGGGCGAAAAACTGTTTTTT. It yields the protein CASSLDGGSLGEKLFF.

V gene TRBV27 combines with J gene TRBJ2-3, with 8 bases identical to TRBD2. The V gene end was trimmed by 10 bases and the J gene end by 1 base; junction bases not matched to a gene: 4. The CDR3 loop spans 13 amino acids. The germline V gene has CDR1 MNHEY and CDR2 SMNVEV (reference sequence). The DNA for the CDR3 is TGTGCCACCCGAGCGGGAGGCACAGATACGCAGTATTTT. It specifies CATRAGGTDTQYF.

The chain joins TRBV6-5 to TRBJ1-4; TRBD1 aligns across 8 bases. The CDR3 extends over 14 amino acids. V lost 2 bases, J lost 8 bases, and 4 bases stayed unmatched. CDR1 is MNHEY and CDR2 is SVGAGI in the germline V gene. CDR3 in amino acids: CASSYLRTGEKLFF. In nucleotides, the CDR3 is TGTGCCAGCAGTTACCTACGGACAGGGGAAAAACTGTTTTTT.

V usage is TRBV13 and J usage is TRBJ2-7; TRBD1 aligns across 7 bases. Germline V gene sequence: CDR1 PRHDT, CDR2 FYEKMQ (reference sequence). The V segment lost 5 bases and the J segment 5 bases; nucleotides outside the gene matches: 12. This CDR3 has 15 residues. The CDR3 nucleotides read TGTGCCAGCAGCCCGCAGACAGGGTGGCGAAACGAGCAGTACTTC. Translation: CASSPQTGWRNEQYF.

This clone has only a few counts. The V call is TRBV5-1, the J call TRBJ2-7; D remains ambiguous. Germline CDR1 SGHRS, CDR2 YFSETQ. V lost 7 bases, J lost 3 bases, and 17 bases lay in between. This CDR3 has 14 residues. The CDR3 DNA sequence: TGCGCCAGCGGAGACGGTTTGCTCAACTACGAGCAGTACTTC. It translates to CASGDGLLNYEQYF.

This clone was detected only once. The genes are TRBV9 and TRBJ2-2; weak D call: TRBD1 (6 bases). The V gene lost 0 bases and the J gene lost 7 bases, with 13 bases spanning the gap. CDR1 SGDLS and CDR2 YYNGEE come from the germline V gene. This CDR3 spans 15 amino acids. CDR3 loop: CASSVVGDTGGELFF. The CDR3 region has the DNA TGTGCCAGCAGCGTAGTAGGGGACACTGGCGGGGAGCTGTTTTTT.

This sequence joins TRBV7-2 and TRBJ1-5; maybe TRBD1 (5 bases). The CDR3 totals 13 residues. The V gene's germline CDR1 is SGHTA and CDR2 FQGNSA. V was trimmed by 0 bases and J by 6 bases, leaving 6 bases between them. DNA of the CDR3: TGTGCCAGCAGCTTAGCGCAGGGTCAGCCCCAGCATTTT. Translated, it gives CASSLAQGQPQHF.

The V and J genes are TRBV19 and TRBJ2-1; D is perhaps TRBD2 (6 bases). The CDR3 spans 16 residues. Germline V lookup: CDR1 LNHDA, CDR2 SQIVND (reference sequence). V lost 1 base and J 0 bases, leaving 10 bases between the germline ends. The CDR3: CASSIVGTLSYNEQFF. Written as DNA, the CDR3 is TGTGCCAGTAGTATAGTTGGGACTCTCTCCTACAATGAGCAGTTCTTC.

The chain carries TRBV5-1 and TRBJ2-2; 10 bases align to TRBD1. Germline-derived CDR1 and CDR2 are SGHRS and YFSETQ. This CDR3 has 16 amino acids. The V gene end was trimmed by 4 bases and the J gene end by 3 bases; junction bases not matched to a gene: 6. In DNA form, the CDR3 reads TGCGCCAGCAGCCGAACCGGGACAGGGGACACCGGGGAGCTGTTTTTT. This gives the protein CASSRTGTGDTGELFF.